The clone carrying this TCR beta chain has a count of ten or more. Its antigen is unidentified. RNA transcripts were the template for amplifying TCR beta CDR3 regions. In the first-round RT-PCR of the TCR CDR3, the HTBI primer set was used. TCRdb passed the multiplex PCR reads through MiXCR, listing each CDR3 protein once. The repertoire holds 450,000 to 650,000 distinct CDR3 sequences, with 14% as singletons. Germline-derived CDR1 and CDR2 are SGHAT and FQNNGV. The CDR3 is 18 amino acids. V was trimmed by 0 bases and J by 0 bases, leaving 15 bases between them. In the ophthalmopathy cohort, Clinical Activity Score was at least 3, NOSPECS grade at least 4, and duration under 3 months. The entry originates in a study of T cells in Graves' hyperthyroidism and ophthalmopathy. Notes on the study in general: Blood also contained most expanded thyroid clonotypes above 0.001.

The clonotype was recovered from a woman under 30 with Graves' ophthalmopathy. This sequence joins TRBV11-2 and TRBJ1-3; D might be TRBD1 (6 bases). The specimen was blood. CDR3 DNA: TGTGCCAGCAGCTTAGATAGGGACACCAGCCTCTCTGGAAACACCATATATTTT. Amino acid sequence: CASSLDRDTSLSGNTIYF. Complete variable domain (other parts from reference TRBV11-2 and TRBJ1-3): EAGVAQSPRYKIIEKRQSVAFWCNPISGHATLYWYQQILGQGPKLLIQFQNNGVVDDSQLPKDRFSAERLKGVDSTLKIQPAKLEDSAVYLCASSLDRDTSLSGNTIYFGEGSWLTVV.